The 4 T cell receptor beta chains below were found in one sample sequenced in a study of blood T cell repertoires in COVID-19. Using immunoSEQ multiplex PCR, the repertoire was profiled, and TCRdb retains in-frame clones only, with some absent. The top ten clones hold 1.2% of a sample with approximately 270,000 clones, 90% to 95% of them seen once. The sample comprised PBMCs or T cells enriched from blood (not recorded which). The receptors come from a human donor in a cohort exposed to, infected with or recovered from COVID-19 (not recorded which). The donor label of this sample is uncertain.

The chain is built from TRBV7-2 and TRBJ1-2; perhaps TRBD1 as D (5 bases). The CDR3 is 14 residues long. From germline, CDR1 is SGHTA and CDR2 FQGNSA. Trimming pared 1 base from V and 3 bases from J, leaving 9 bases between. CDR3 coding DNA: TGTGCCAGCAGCTTAGGCAGGGCCCACTATGGCTACACCTTC. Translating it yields CASSLGRAHYGYTF.

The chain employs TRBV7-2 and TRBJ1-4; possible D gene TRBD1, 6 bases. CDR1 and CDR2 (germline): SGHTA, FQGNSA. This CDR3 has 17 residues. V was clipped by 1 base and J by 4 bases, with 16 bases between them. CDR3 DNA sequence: TGTGCCAGCAGCTTAGAAGGTCCAACAGGGAGTAATGAAAAACTGTTTTTT. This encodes CASSLEGPTGSNEKLFF.

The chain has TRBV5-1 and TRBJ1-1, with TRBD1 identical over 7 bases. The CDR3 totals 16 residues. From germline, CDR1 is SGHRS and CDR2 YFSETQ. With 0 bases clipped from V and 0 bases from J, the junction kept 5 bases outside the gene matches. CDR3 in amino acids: CASSLEGGPMNTEAFF. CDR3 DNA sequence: TGCGCCAGCAGCTTGGAAGGGGGCCCCATGAACACTGAAGCTTTCTTT.

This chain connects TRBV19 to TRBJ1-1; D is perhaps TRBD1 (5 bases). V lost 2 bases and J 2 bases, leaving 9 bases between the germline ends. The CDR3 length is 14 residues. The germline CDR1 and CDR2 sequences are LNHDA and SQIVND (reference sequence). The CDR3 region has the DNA TGTGCCAGTAGTATAACAGGTAGAAACACTGAAGCTTTCTTT. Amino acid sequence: CASSITGRNTEAFF.